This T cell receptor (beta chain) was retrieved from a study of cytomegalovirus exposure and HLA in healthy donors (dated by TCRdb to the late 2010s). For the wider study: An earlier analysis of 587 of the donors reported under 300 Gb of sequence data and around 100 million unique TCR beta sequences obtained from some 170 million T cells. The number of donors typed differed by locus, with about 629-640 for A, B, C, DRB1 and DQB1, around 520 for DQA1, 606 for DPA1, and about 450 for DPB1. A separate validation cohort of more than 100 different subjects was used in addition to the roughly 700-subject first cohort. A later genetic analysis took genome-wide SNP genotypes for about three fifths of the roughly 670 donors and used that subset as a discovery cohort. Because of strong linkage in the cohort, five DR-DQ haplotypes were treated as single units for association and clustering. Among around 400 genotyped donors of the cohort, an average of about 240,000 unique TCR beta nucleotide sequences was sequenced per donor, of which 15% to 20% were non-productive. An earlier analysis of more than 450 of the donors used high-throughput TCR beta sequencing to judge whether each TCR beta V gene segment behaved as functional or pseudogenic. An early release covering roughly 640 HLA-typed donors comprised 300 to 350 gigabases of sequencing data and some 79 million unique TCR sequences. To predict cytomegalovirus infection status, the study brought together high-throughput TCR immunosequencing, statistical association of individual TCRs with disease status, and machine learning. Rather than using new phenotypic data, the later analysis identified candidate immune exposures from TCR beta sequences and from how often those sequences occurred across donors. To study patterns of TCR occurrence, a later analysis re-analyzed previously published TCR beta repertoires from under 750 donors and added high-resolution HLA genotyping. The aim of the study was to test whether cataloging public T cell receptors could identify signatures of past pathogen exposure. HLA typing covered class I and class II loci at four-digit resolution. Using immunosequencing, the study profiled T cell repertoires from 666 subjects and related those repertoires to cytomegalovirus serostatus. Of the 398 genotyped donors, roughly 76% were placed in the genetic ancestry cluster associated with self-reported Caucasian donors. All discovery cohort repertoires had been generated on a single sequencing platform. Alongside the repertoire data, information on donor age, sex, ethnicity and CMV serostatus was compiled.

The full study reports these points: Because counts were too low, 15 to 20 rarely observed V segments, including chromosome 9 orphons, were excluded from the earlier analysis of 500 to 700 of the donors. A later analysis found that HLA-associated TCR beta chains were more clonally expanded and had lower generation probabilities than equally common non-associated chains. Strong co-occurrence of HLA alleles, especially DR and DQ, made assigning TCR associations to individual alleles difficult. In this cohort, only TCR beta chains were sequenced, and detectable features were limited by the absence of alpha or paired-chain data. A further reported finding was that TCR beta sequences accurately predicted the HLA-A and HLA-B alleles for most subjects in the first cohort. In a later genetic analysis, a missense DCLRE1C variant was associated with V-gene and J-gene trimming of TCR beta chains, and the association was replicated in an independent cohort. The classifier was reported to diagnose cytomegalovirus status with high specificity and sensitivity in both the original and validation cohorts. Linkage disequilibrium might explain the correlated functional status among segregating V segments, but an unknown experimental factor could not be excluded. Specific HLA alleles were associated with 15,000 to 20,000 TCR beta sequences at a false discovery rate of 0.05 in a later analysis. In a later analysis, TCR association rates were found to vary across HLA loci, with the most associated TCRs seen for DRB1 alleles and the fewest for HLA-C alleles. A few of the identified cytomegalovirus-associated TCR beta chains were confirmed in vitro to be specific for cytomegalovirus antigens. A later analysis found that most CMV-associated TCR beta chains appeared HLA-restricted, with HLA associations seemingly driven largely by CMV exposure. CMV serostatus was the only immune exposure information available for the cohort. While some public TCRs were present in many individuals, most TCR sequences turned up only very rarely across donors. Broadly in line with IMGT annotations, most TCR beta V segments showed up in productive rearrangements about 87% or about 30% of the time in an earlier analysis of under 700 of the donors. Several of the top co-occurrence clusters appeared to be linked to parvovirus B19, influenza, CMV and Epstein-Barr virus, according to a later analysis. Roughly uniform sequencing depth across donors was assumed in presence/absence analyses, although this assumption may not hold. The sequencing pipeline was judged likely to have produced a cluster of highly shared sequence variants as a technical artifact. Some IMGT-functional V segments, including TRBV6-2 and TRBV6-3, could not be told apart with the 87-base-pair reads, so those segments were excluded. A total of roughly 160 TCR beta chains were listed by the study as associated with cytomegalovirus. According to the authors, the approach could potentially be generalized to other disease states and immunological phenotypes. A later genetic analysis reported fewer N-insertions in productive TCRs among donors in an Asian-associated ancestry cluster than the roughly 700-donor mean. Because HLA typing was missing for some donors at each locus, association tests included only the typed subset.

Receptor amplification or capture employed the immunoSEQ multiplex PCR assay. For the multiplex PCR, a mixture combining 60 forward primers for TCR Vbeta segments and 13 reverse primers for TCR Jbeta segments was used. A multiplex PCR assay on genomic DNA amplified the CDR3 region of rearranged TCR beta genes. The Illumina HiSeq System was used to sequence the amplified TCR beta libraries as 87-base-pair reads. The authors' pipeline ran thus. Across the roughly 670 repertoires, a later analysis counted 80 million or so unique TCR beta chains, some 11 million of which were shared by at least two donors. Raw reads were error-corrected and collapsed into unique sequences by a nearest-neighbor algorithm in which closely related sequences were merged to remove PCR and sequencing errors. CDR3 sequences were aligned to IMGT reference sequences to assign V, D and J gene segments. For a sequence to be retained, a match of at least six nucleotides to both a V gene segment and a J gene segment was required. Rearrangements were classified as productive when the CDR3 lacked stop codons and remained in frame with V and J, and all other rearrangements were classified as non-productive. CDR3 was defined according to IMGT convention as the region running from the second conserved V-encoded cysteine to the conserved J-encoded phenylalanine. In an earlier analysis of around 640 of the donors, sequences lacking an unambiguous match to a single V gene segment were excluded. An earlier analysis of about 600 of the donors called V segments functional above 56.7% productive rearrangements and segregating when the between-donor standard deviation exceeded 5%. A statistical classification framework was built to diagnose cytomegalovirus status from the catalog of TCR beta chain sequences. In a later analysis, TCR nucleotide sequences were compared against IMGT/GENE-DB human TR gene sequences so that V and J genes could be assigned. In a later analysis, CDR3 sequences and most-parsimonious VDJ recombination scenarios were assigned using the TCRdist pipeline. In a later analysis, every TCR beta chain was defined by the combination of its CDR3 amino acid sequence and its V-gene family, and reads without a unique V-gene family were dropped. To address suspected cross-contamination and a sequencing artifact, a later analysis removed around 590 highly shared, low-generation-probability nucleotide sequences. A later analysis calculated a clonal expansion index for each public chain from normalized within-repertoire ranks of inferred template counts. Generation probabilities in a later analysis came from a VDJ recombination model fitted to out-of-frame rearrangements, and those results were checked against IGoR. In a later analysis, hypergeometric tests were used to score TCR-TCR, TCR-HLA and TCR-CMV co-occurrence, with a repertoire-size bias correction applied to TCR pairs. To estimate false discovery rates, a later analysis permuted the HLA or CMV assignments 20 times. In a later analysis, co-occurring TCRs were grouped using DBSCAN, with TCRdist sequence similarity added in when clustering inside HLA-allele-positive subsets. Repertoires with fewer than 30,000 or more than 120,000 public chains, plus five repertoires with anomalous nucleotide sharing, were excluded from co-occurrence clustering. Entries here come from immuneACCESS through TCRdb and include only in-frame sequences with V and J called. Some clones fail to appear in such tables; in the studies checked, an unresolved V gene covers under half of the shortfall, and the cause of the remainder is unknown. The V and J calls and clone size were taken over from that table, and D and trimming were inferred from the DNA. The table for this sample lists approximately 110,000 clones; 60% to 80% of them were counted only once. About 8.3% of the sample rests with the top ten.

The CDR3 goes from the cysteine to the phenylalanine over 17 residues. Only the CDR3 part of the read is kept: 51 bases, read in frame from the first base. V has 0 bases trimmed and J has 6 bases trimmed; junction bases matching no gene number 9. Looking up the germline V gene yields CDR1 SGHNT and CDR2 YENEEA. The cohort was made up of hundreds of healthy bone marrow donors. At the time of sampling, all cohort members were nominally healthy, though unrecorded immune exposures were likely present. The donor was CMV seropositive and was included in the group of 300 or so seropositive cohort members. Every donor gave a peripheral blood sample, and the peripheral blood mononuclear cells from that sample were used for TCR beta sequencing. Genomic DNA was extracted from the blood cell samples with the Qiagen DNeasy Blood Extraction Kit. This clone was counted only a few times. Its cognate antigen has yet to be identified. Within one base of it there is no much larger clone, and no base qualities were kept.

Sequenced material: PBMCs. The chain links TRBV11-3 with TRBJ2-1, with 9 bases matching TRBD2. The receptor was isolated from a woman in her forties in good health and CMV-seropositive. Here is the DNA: TGTGCCAGCAGCTTAGATCATTCTAGCGGGGTTTCCAATGAGCAGTTCTTC. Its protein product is CASSLDHSSGVSNEQFF.